This section outlines one TCR beta chain sequence together with its context. V lost 1 base, J lost 8 bases, and 11 bases lay in between. The CDR3 has 14 residues. The germline CDR1 and CDR2 sequences are SEHNR and FQNEAQ (reference sequence). Using its own MiXCR run on the RT-PCR reads, TCRdb lists one record per CDR3 protein. The data show 650,000 to 800,000 distinct CDR3 sequences, more than 13% seen once. Material: memory CD4+ T cells from blood. This chain links TRBV7-9 with TRBJ1-4; D is perhaps TRBD1 (5 bases). This receptor was obtained from a female donor in good health, serving as a healthy control. Here the CDR3 DNA reads TGTGCCAGCAGCTTAGGGGACCGGGGAGAAAAACTGTTTTTT. Protein: CASSLGDRGEKLFF.